This T cell receptor beta chain was identified in a study of a mutant IDH1 vaccine in newly diagnosed glioma (dated by TCRdb to the early 2020s). Looking at the study overall: Patients received eight vaccinations in weeks 1, 3, 5, 7, 11, 15, 19 and 23, corresponding to visits V03 through V10. In the chemotherapy-containing groups, vaccination started alongside temozolomide cycles, whereas in patients who had radiotherapy alone it started 4-6 weeks after radiotherapy. Of the 32 patients who were treated, about 62% were male and approximately 38% were female, and the mean age was approximately 40 years. For exploratory analyses, approximately 23 treated patients had longitudinal TCRB deep sequencing done wherever samples were available. Peripheral blood was drawn at six visits: V03 (baseline), V05, V07, V10, V12 and V13. Before enrollment, most patients had been given radiochemotherapy with temozolomide as standard therapy, while the rest had received either radiotherapy alone or temozolomide alone. What the work shows at the level of the full study, not this receptor alone: Changes in the top peripheral T cell clonotypes picked up by TCRB sequencing did not appear to be linked to pseudoprogression. Availability determined which PBMC samples were chosen for TCRB deep sequencing. According to the authors, sample limitations meant that analyses of patient blood samples could not be reproduced. Vaccine-induced immune responses across multiple MHC alleles were detected in 80% to 95% of patients.

The junction shows trimming of 1 base on V and 7 bases on J, plus 10 bases between the germline ends. Spanning cysteine to phenylalanine, the CDR3 consists of 13 amino acids. Of all the DNA, just the CDR3 is kept, 39 bases in frame from base 1. CDR1 and CDR2, looked up from the germline V gene, are SGHVS and FQNEAQ. This clone is characterized as medium-sized (0.01 to 0.1%). Which antigen it targets is not known. No base-level quality is on record; no much larger clone is a single base apart. Libraries came from the immunoSEQ multiplex PCR assay. The hsTCRB Kit was used according to the manufacturer's protocol to amplify rearranged TCR beta chain sequences. TCRB libraries were sequenced on an Illumina MiSeq. Under the source paper's analysis protocol: The proprietary platform of the kit vendor was used for demultiplexing, trimming and gene mapping. TCRdb took over this immuneACCESS table, retaining in-frame rearrangements with V and J assigned. Such tables are incomplete; in checked studies, under half of the missing clones stem from an unresolved V gene, and the remainder is unexplained. That table furnishes V, J and clone size, whereas the DNA furnished D and trimming. The sample yields roughly 34,000 clones; roughly 54% were counted once. 11% of the sample is taken by the ten largest.

Reading the label with the study, this specimen's time point is: week 5, during vaccination. Each vaccine dose was 300 ug of a 20-mer mutant IDH1 peptide in Montanide, given subcutaneously with topical imiquimod. The donors had newly diagnosed IDH1-mutant astrocytomas of WHO grade 3 or 4 that showed loss of nuclear ATRX. The samples were drawn from NOA16, a multicentre, single-arm, open-label phase I trial in Germany that tested a mutant IDH1 peptide vaccine in humans for the first time. Genomic DNA for TCRB sequencing was isolated from EDTA blood with the DNeasy Blood and Tissue Kit. The input for sequencing was PBMCs, taken from a glioma patient whose treatment included an IDH1 peptide vaccine. This sequence uses TRBV7-8 and TRBJ1-2; the D gene identity is not certain. This TCR was sampled from a woman aged 18-30 years with glioma. The DNA sequence follows: TGTGCCAGCAGCTTAGGGGAGATGGGTGGCTACACCTTC. This sequence encodes CASSLGEMGGYTF.